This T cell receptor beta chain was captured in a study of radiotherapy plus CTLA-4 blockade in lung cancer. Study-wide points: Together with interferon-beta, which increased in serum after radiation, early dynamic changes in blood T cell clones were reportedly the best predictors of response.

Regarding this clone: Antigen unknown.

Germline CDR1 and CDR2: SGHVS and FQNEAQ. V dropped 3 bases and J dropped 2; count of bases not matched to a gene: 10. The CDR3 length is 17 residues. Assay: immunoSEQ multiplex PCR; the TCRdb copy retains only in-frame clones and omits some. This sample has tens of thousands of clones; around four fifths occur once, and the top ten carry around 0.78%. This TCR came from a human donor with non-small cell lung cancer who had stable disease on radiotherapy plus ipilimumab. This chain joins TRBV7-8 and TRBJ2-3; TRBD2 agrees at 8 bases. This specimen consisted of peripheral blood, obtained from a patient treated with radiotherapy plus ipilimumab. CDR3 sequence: CASSFVSGGEPTDTQYF. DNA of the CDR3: TGTGCCAGCAGCTTTGTAAGCGGGGGTGAACCCACAGATACGCAGTATTTT.